This TCR beta chain emerged from a study of blood T cell repertoires in COVID-19. Overall study context: The samples span acute and convalescent COVID-19 from the United States, Italy and Spain. T cells, B-cell-depleted T cells, or PBMCs supplied cDNA or gDNA.

This CDR3 has 13 amino acids. V dropped 3 bases and J dropped 4 bases, with 7 bases sitting between them. CDR1 GTSNPN and CDR2 SVGIG come from the germline V gene (reference sequence). Per the study methods: The authors estimated nucleated cell counts from reference gene primer amplification. TCRdb's copy holds only in-frame clones and misses some; the assay was immunoSEQ multiplex PCR. The V and J calls and clone size are taken from that table; D and trimming were inferred from the DNA. Of about 90,000 clones in the sample, roughly 80% are singletons; the top ten hold approximately 10%. The clonotype was recovered from a woman aged 70-85 years with acute or convalescent COVID-19. What was sequenced was peripheral blood. J is TRBJ1-6 and V is TRBV30, with D unclear. The CDR3 region is CAWRGGYNSPLHF. In DNA, the CDR3 is TGTGCCTGGAGAGGAGGGTATAATTCACCCCTCCACTTT.